Each of the 6 T cell receptor beta chains below was sequenced from the same sample in a study of cytomegalovirus exposure and HLA in healthy donors (dated by TCRdb to 2017 to 2019). The library was obtained by the immunoSEQ multiplex PCR assay. The multiplex PCR relied on a mix of 60 forward primers for TCR Vbeta segments and 13 reverse primers for TCR Jbeta segments. The immuneACCESS repertoire file appears here via TCRdb, limited to in-frame rearrangements. These files lack a portion of the clones; in checked studies, under half of the deficit traces to unresolved V genes, and the cause of the others is not known. The sample table contains under 150,000 clones; only one count was recorded for around 76% of them. The ten biggest clones cover 3.9% of the sample. Sequencing was performed on PBMCs. The receptors derive from a man aged 18 to 30 in good health and CMV-seronegative.

This clone was detected only once. This rearrangement joins TRBV30 to TRBJ2-1, with 8 bases lining up with TRBD1. The CDR3 loop spans 15 amino acids. J gave up 6 bases and V 2 bases, and 9 bases lay outside the gene matches. Germline loops: CDR1 GTSNPN, CDR2 SVGIG (reference sequence). CDR3 nucleotide sequence: TGTGCCTGGAGTTCTCTAGGGCAGGGGGCCAATGAGCAGTTCTTC. As protein: CAWSSLGQGANEQFF.

This chain connects TRBV7-7 to TRBJ2-5; 8 bases fit TRBD1. There are 15 residues in the CDR3. Germline V gene sequence: CDR1 SSHAT, CDR2 FNYEAQ (reference sequence). V dropped 1 base and J dropped 4; count of bases not matched to a gene: 5. The CDR3 DNA follows: TGTGCCAGCAGCTTAGTTGGACAGGGCGGAGAGACCCAGTACTTC. Protein product: CASSLVGQGGETQYF. Complete variable domain (other parts from reference TRBV7-7 and TRBJ2-5): GAGVSQSPRYKVTKRGQDVTLRCDPISSHATLYWYQQALGQGPEFLTYFNYEAQPDKSGLPSDRFSAERPEGSISTLTIQRTEQRDSAMYRCASSLVGQGGETQYFGPGTRLLVL.

This chain connects TRBV9 to TRBJ2-5; D unclear. V lost 0 bases and J 1 base, leaving 7 bases between the germline ends. The CDR3 has 14 residues. CDR1 and CDR2 (germline): SGDLS, YYNGEE. The CDR3 spells CASSVGAIQETQYF. The DNA of the CDR3 is TGTGCCAGCAGCGTAGGGGCGATCCAAGAGACCCAGTACTTC.

V is TRBV5-1 and J is TRBJ1-6, with D perhaps TRBD1 (5 bases). Germline values: CDR1 SGHRS, CDR2 YFSETQ. This CDR3 comprises 14 residues. V dropped 0 bases and J dropped 7 bases, with 8 bases sitting between them. CDR3 coding DNA: TGCGCCAGCAGCTTGGCGGCAGGGAATTCACCCCTCCACTTT. It is translated as CASSLAAGNSPLHF. The variable domain in full, with the rest retrieved from reference TRBV5-1 and TRBJ1-6, is KAGVTQTPRYLIKTRGQQVTLSCSPISGHRSVSWYQQTPGQGLQFLFEYFSETQRNKGNFPGRFSGRQFSNSRSEMNVSTLELGDSALYLCASSLAAGNSPLHFGNGTRLTVT.

J is TRBJ2-5 and V is TRBV27; TRBD2 matches 13 bases. The CDR3 consists of 18 residues. V lost 4 bases, J lost 1 base, and 9 bases stayed unmatched. Germline CDR1 and CDR2: MNHEY and SMNVEV (reference sequence). CDR3 region: CASSSGTSGAWAQETQYF. DNA of the CDR3: TGTGCCAGCAGTTCCGGGACTAGCGGGGCCTGGGCCCAAGAGACCCAGTACTTC.

The J gene is TRBJ2-2, the V gene TRBV27; 8 nucleotides align to TRBD2. CDR3 length: 16 residues. V lost 6 bases and J lost 6; bases outside the gene matches: 12. Germline V gene data show CDR1 as MNHEY and CDR2 as SMNVEV (reference sequence). CDR3 amino acids: CASSPSRGLVAGELFF. The DNA for the CDR3 is TGTGCCAGCAGCCCGAGTAGGGGACTAGTCGCCGGGGAGCTGTTTTTT.